Listed below are T cell receptor beta chains from one sample, sequenced in a study of blood T cell repertoires in COVID-19. Here immunoSEQ multiplex PCR was the method, and the copy in TCRdb shows in-frame clones only, minus some. In the table there are over 150,000 clones, over 60% of which are singletons. Material for sequencing was peripheral blood. These receptors were taken from a man aged 80 or over with acute or convalescent COVID-19. Both conserved end residues are part of each CDR3. Fields, in order: CDR3 length, clone size, J gene, D gene, V gene, CDR3 DNA, CDR3 protein. D genes are given only for firm matches. Clone size is shown for a subset of rows, as once, few, many or a class of expanded clone.

CDR3 length: 13
clone size: -
J gene: TRBJ1-1
D gene: -
V gene: TRBV6-5
CDR3 DNA: TGTGCCAGCACCATCTACGGAGGAACTGAAGCTTTCTTT
CDR3 protein: CASTIYGGTEAFF

CDR3 length: 18
clone size: -
J gene: TRBJ1-5
D gene: -
V gene: TRBV4-2
CDR3 DNA: TGTGCCAGCAGCCAAGATCTGATTAAGAGGTATAGCAATCAGCCCCAGCATTTT
CDR3 protein: CASSQDLIKRYSNQPQHF

CDR3 length: 11
clone size: once
J gene: TRBJ2-3
D gene: -
V gene: TRBV18
CDR3 DNA: TGTGCCAGCTCTATCCCAGATACGCAGTATTTT
CDR3 protein: CASSIPDTQYF

CDR3 length: 15
clone size: -
J gene: TRBJ1-3
D gene: TRBD1
V gene: TRBV19
CDR3 DNA: TGTGCCAGTAGTACCTCGGGACAGGGGGGAAACACCATATATTTT
CDR3 protein: CASSTSGQGGNTIYF

CDR3 length: 15
clone size: many
J gene: TRBJ1-5
D gene: -
V gene: TRBV4-1
CDR3 DNA: TGCGCCAGCAGCCCCCCCCCAGGGGGCAATCAGCCCCAGCATTTT
CDR3 protein: CASSPPPGGNQPQHF

CDR3 length: 16
clone size: -
J gene: TRBJ1-5
D gene: -
V gene: TRBV18
CDR3 DNA: TGTGCCAGCTCACCACCAGGAAGGCCCGCGGGGCAGCCCCAGCATTTT
CDR3 protein: CASSPPGRPAGQPQHF

CDR3 length: 14
clone size: -
J gene: TRBJ1-5
D gene: TRBD1
V gene: TRBV28
CDR3 DNA: TGTGCCAGCAGTCCCGGACAGGGTAATCAGCCCCAGCATTTT
CDR3 protein: CASSPGQGNQPQHF

CDR3 length: 13
clone size: -
J gene: TRBJ1-3
D gene: -
V gene: TRBV19
CDR3 DNA: TGTGCCAGTAACAGGGACCCTGGAAACACCATATATTTT
CDR3 protein: CASNRDPGNTIYF

CDR3 length: 15
clone size: -
J gene: TRBJ1-3
D gene: TRBD1
V gene: TRBV7-9
CDR3 DNA: TGTGCCAGCAGCTCCGGGACAGTAGGTGGAAACACCATATATTTT
CDR3 protein: CASSSGTVGGNTIYF

CDR3 length: 15
clone size: -
J gene: TRBJ2-2
D gene: TRBD1
V gene: TRBV7-8
CDR3 DNA: TGTGCCAGCAGCCGTCGGGACAGGGGGACCGGGGAGCTGTTTTTT
CDR3 protein: CASSRRDRGTGELFF

CDR3 length: 16
clone size: -
J gene: TRBJ1-1
D gene: -
V gene: TRBV4-1
CDR3 DNA: TGCGCCAGCAGCCAAGCTTGGACGGGAATGAACACTGAAGCTTTCTTT
CDR3 protein: CASSQAWTGMNTEAFF

CDR3 length: 13
clone size: -
J gene: TRBJ2-1
D gene: TRBD1
V gene: TRBV7-9
CDR3 DNA: TGTGCCAGCAGCTTGACAGGGGTCAATGAGCAGTTCTTC
CDR3 protein: CASSLTGVNEQFF

CDR3 length: 14
clone size: -
J gene: TRBJ1-2
D gene: TRBD1
V gene: TRBV6-5
CDR3 DNA: TGTGCCAGCAGTAAACAGGGGAGACTCTATGGCTACACCTTC
CDR3 protein: CASSKQGRLYGYTF

CDR3 length: 13
clone size: -
J gene: TRBJ1-1
D gene: -
V gene: TRBV2
CDR3 DNA: TGTGCCAGCAGGGGGGGGCAGGGTGTTGAAGCTTTCTTT
CDR3 protein: CASRGGQGVEAFF

CDR3 length: 16
clone size: once
J gene: TRBJ1-1
D gene: -
V gene: TRBV7-2
CDR3 DNA: TGTGCCAGCAGTTACCGGTCCGGGGGGTCGGGCACTGAAGCTTTCTTT
CDR3 protein: CASSYRSGGSGTEAFF

CDR3 length: 12
clone size: -
J gene: TRBJ1-4
D gene: -
V gene: TRBV20-1
CDR3 DNA: TGCAGTGCTAGTAGGGGGAGTGAAAAACTGTTTTTT
CDR3 protein: CSASRGSEKLFF

CDR3 length: 16
clone size: -
J gene: TRBJ1-2
D gene: -
V gene: TRBV5-4
CDR3 DNA: TGTGCCAGCAGCTCCGGGGGGCGGCAAGCTAACTATGGCTACACCTTC
CDR3 protein: CASSSGGRQANYGYTF

CDR3 length: 14
clone size: -
J gene: TRBJ1-1
D gene: -
V gene: TRBV5-4
CDR3 DNA: TGTGCCAGCAGCCAGGAAAGGCCGGGGACTGAAGCTTTCTTT
CDR3 protein: CASSQERPGTEAFF

CDR3 length: 15
clone size: -
J gene: TRBJ1-1
D gene: -
V gene: TRBV2
CDR3 DNA: TGTGCCAGCAGTACAGGGATGGGGTTTGGCACTGAAGCTTTCTTT
CDR3 protein: CASSTGMGFGTEAFF

CDR3 length: 16
clone size: -
J gene: TRBJ1-3
D gene: -
V gene: TRBV9
CDR3 DNA: TGTGCCAGCAGCGTAGAATTGAGGGGACAAGGAAACACCATATATTTT
CDR3 protein: CASSVELRGQGNTIYF

CDR3 length: 16
clone size: -
J gene: TRBJ1-3
D gene: -
V gene: TRBV5-4
CDR3 DNA: TGTGCCAGCAGCTTAGCGGGGGCCCGCTCTGGAAACACCATATATTTT
CDR3 protein: CASSLAGARSGNTIYF

CDR3 length: 14
clone size: -
J gene: TRBJ2-2
D gene: -
V gene: TRBV5-1
CDR3 DNA: TGCGCCAGCAGCTTGGTGGGCTTCACCGGGGAGCTGTTTTTT
CDR3 protein: CASSLVGFTGELFF